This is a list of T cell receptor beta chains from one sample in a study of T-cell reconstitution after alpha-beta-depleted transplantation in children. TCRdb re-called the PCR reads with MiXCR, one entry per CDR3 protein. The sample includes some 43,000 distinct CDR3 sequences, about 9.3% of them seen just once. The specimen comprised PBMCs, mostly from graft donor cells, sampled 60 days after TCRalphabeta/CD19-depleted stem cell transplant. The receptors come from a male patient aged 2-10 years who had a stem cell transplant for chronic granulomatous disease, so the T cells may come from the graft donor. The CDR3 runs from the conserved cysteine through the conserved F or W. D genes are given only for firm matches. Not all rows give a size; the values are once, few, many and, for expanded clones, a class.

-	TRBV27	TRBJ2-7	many	CASSNLPGHLAYEQYF	TGTGCCAGCAGTAACCTCCCGGGACACCTGGCCTACGAGCAGTACTTC
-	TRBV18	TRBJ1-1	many	CASSPGRVLGNTEAFF	TGTGCCAGCTCACCGGGGAGGGTGCTAGGGAACACTGAAGCTTTCTTT
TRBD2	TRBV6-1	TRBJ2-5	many	CASSRHEASGKETQYF	TGTGCCAGCAGTCGCCACGAGGCTAGCGGAAAAGAGACCCAGTACTTC
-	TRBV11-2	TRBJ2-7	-	CASRPGTLTGGEQYF	TGTGCCAGCAGACCCGGGACCCTGACTGGGGGCGAGCAGTACTTC
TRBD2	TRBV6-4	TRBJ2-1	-	CASSDSTAGGGKVF	TGTGCCAGCAGTGACTCCACCGCGGGGGGCGGGAAGGTCTTC
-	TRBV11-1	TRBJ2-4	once	CASSLAMERGIQYF	TGTGCCAGCAGCTTAGCTATGGAAAGGGGCATTCAGTACTTC
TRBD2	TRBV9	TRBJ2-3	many	CASSVGPQTSGGGTDTQYF	TGTGCCAGCAGCGTAGGCCCGCAAACTAGCGGAGGAGGCACAGATACGCAGTATTTT
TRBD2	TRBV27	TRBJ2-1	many	CASSPPPGLAGSEQFF	TGTGCCAGCAGTCCCCCCCCGGGACTAGCGGGAAGTGAGCAGTTCTTC
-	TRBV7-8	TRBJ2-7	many	CASRVGDHSYEQYF	TGTGCCAGCAGGGTAGGGGACCACTCCTACGAGCAGTACTTC
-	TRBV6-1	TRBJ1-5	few	CASREGGGQPQHF	TGTGCCAGCAGGGAGGGGGGGGGTCAGCCCCAGCATTTT
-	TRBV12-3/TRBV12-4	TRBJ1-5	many	CASSLRTENSNQPQHF	TGTGCCAGCAGTTTAAGGACAGAAAATAGCAATCAGCCCCAGCATTTT
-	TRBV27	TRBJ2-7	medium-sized	CASSLSVHYEQYF	TGTGCCAGCAGTTTATCGGTCCACTACGAGCAGTACTTC
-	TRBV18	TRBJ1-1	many	CASSPPRGVNTEAFF	TGTGCCAGCTCACCTCCCCGGGGGGTGAACACTGAAGCTTTCTTT
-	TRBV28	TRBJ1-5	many	CASSLQENQPQHF	TGTGCCAGCAGTTTGCAGGAGAATCAGCCCCAGCATTTT
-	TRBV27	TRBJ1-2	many	CASSFGVDYGYTF	TGTGCCAGCAGTTTTGGAGTAGACTATGGCTACACCTTC
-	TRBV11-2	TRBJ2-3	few	CASSFLPITQYF	TGTGCCAGCAGCTTTCTTCCAATTACGCAGTATTTT
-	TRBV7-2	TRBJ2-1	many	CASSRNNEQFF	TGTGCCAGCAGCCGTAACAATGAGCAGTTCTTC
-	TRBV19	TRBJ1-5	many	CASSIARMNQPQHF	TGTGCCAGTAGTATAGCCCGGATGAATCAGCCCCAGCATTTT
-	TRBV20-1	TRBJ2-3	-	CSATLGTNTQYF	TGCAGTGCTACGCTCGGCACAAATACGCAGTATTTT
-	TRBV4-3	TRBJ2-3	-	CASSQAPRNTDTQYF	TGCGCCAGCAGCCAAGCCCCACGCAACACAGATACGCAGTATTTT
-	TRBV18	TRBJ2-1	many	CASSPTSNEQFF	TGTGCCAGCTCACCGACTAGCAATGAGCAGTTCTTC
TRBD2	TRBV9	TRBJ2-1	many	CASSVETRGGRSNEQFF	TGTGCCAGCAGCGTAGAAACCCGGGGGGGACGAAGCAATGAGCAGTTCTTC
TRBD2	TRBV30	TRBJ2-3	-	CAWSRAGTDTQYF	TGTGCCTGGAGCAGAGCGGGAACAGATACGCAGTATTTT
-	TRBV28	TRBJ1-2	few	CASLTRRDYGYTF	TGTGCCAGTCTAACACGGCGGGACTATGGCTACACCTTC
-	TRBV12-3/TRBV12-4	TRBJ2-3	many	CASSLRPGEDTQYF	TGTGCCAGCAGTTTGCGGCCCGGAGAAGATACGCAGTATTTT
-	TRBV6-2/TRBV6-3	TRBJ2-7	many	CASRRRDRINVYEQYF	TGTGCCAGCCGACGAAGGGATCGGATTAACGTTTACGAGCAGTACTTC
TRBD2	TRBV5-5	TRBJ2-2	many	CASSLRTSGTGELFF	TGTGCCAGCAGCCTCCGGACTAGCGGTACCGGGGAGCTGTTTTTT
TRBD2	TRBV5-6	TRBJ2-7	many	CASSFSAGVREQYF	TGTGCCAGCAGCTTCTCGGCGGGAGTCCGAGAACAGTACTTC
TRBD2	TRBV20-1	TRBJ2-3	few	CSASLLTGTSFGDTQYF	TGCAGTGCTAGTCTCCTTACCGGGACTAGCTTTGGCGATACGCAGTATTTT
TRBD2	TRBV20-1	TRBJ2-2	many	CSARSGSHGTGELFF	TGCAGTGCTAGGAGCGGGAGCCACGGGACCGGGGAGCTGTTTTTT
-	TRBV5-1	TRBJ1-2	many	CASSGVGTNYGYTF	TGCGCCAGCAGCGGAGTCGGGACAAACTATGGCTACACCTTC
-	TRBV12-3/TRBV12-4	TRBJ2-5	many	CASSKTGRETQYF	TGTGCCAGCAGCAAAACAGGGAGGGAGACCCAGTACTTC
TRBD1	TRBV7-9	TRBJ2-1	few	CASSSDRGTRNEQFF	TGTGCCAGCAGCTCGGACAGGGGCACTAGGAATGAGCAGTTCTTC